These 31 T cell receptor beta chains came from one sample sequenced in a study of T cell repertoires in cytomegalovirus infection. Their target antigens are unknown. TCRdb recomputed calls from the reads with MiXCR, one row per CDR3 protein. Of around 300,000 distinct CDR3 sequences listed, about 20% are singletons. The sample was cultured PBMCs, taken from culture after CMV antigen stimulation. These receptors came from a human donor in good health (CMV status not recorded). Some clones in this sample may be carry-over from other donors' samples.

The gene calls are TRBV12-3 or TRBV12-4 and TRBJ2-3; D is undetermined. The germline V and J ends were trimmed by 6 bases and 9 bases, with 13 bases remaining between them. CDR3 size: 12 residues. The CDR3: CASRPTFGTQYF. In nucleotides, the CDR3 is TGTGCCAGCAGGCCGACCTTTGGAACGCAGTATTTT.

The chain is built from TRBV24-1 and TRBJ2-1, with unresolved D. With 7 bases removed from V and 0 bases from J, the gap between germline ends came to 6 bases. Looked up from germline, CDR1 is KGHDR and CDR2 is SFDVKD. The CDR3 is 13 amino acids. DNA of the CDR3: TGTGCCACCAGGCAAAGCTCCTACAATGAGCAGTTCTTC. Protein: CATRQSSYNEQFF.

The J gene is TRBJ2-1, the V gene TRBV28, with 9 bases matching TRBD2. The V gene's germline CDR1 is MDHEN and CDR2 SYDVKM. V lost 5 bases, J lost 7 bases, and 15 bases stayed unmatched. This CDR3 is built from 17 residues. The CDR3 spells CASSLATSGTEGNEQFF. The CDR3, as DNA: TGTGCCAGCAGTCTAGCGACTAGCGGAACTGAAGGGAATGAGCAGTTCTTC. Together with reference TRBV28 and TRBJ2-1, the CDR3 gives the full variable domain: DVKVTQSSRYLVKRTGEKVFLECVQDMDHENMFWYRQDPGLGLRLIYFSYDVKMKEKGDIPEGYSVSREKKERFSLILESASTNQTSMYLCASSLATSGTEGNEQFFGPGTRLTVL.

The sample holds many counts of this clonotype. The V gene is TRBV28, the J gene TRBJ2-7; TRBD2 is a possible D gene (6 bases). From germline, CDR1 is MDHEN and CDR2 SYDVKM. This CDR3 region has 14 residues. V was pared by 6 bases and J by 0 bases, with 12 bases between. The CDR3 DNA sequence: TGTGCCAGCAGGTCTCCTAGCGTCTCCTACGAGCAGTACTTC. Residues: CASRSPSVSYEQYF.

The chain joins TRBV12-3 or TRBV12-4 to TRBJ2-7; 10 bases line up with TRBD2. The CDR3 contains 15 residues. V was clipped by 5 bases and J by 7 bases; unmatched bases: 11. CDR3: CASSTSTSGMDEQYV. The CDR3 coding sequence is TGTGCCAGCAGTACATCCACTAGCGGGATGGATGAGCAGTACGTC.

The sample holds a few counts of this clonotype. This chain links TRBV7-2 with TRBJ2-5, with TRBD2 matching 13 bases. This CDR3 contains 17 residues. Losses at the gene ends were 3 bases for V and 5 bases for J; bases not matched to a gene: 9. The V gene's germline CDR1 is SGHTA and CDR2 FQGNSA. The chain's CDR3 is CASSLAGLAGVDETQYF. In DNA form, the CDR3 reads TGTGCCAGCAGCTTGGCCGGACTAGCGGGAGTGGATGAGACCCAGTACTTC.

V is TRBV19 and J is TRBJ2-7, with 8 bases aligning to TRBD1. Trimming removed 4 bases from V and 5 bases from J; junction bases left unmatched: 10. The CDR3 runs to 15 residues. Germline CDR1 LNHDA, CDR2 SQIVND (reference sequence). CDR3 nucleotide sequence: TGTGCCAGTAGTACCCCCAGACAGGGGCTACACGAGCAGTACTTC. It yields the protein CASSTPRQGLHEQYF.

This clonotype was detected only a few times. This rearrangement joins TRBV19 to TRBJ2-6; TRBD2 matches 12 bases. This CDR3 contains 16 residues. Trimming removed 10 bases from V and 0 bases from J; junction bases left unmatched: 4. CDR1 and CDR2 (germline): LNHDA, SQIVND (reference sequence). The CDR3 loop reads CATWTSGISGANVLTF. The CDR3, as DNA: TGTGCCACATGGACTAGCGGGATCTCTGGGGCCAACGTCCTGACTTTC.

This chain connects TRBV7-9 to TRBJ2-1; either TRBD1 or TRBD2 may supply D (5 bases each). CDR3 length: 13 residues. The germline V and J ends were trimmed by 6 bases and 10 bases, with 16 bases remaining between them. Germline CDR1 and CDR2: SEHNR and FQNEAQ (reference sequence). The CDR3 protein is CASRGTSRVEQFF. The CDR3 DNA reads TGTGCCAGCAGAGGGACGTCGAGGGTGGAGCAGTTCTTC.

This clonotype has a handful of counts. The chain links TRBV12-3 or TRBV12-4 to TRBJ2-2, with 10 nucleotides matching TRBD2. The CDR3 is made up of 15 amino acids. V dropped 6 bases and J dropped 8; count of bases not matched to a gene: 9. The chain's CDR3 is CASRLLAGVVGELFF. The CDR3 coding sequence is TGTGCCAGCAGACTCCTAGCGGGAGTAGTGGGGGAGCTGTTTTTT.

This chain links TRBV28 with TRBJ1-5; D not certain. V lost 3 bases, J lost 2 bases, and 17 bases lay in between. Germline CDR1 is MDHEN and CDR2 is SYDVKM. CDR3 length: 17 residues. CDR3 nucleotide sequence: TGTGCCAGCAGTTTCCCTCCCGGTTGGGGTCGCAATCAGCCCCAGCATTTT. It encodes CASSFPPGWGRNQPQHF. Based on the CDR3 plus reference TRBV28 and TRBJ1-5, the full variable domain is DVKVTQSSRYLVKRTGEKVFLECVQDMDHENMFWYRQDPGLGLRLIYFSYDVKMKEKGDIPEGYSVSREKKERFSLILESASTNQTSMYLCASSFPPGWGRNQPQHFGDGTRLSIL.

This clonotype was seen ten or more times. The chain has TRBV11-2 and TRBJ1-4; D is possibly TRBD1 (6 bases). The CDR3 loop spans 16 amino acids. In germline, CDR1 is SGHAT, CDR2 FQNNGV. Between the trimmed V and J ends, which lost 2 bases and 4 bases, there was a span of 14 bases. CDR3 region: CASSLLKDSFNEKLFF. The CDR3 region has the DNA TGTGCCAGCAGCTTATTGAAGGACAGCTTTAATGAAAAACTGTTTTTT.

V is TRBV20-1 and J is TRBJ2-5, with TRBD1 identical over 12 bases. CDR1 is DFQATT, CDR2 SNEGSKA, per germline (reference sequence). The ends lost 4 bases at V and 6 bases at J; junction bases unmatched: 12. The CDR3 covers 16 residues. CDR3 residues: CSATPVGTGGVKTQYF. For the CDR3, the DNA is TGCAGTGCTACCCCAGTAGGGACAGGGGGCGTAAAGACCCAGTACTTC.

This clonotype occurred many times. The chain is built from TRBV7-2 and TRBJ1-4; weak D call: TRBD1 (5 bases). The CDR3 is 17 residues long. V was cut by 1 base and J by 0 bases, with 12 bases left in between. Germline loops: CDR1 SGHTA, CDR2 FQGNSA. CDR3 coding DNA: TGTGCCAGCAGCTTAGGGGGCAGAGTGGCAACTAATGAAAAACTGTTTTTT. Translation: CASSLGGRVATNEKLFF.

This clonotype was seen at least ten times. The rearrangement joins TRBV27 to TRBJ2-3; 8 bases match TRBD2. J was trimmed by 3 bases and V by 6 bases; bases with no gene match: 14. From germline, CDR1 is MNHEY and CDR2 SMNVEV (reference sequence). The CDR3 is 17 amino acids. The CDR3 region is CASSRSPAGGGTDTQYF. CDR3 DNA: TGTGCCAGCAGCCGCAGCCCGGCGGGAGGTGGAACAGATACGCAGTATTTT.

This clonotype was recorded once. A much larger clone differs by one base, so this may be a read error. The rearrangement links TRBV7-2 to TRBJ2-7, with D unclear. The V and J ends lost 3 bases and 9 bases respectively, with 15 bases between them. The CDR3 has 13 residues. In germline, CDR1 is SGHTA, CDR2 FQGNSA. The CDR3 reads CASSLDRSGGQYF. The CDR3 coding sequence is TGTGCCAGCAGCTTGGACCGCTCCGGCGGGCAGTACTTC.

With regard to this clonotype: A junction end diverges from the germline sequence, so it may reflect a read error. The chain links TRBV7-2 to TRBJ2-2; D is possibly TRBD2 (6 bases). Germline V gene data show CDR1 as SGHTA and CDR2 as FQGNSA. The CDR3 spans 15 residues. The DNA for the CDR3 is TGTGCCAGCAGCTTTGCTAGCGCGAAGACCGGGGAGCTGTTTTTT. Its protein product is CASSFASAKTGELFF.

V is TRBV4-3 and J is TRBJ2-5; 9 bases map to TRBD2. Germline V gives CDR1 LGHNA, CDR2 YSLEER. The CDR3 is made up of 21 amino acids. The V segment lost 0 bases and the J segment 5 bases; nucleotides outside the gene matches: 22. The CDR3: CASSQDVSLAGPPRREETQYF. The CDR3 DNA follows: TGCGCCAGCAGCCAAGATGTGTCTCTAGCGGGACCGCCGCGCAGGGAGGAGACCCAGTACTTC.

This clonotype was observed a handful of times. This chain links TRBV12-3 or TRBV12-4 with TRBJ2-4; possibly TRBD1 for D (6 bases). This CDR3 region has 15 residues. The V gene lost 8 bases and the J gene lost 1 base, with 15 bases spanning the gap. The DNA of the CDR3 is TGTGCCAGCTGTAACAGGGATGGTGCCAAAAACATTCAGTACTTC. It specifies CASCNRDGAKNIQYF.

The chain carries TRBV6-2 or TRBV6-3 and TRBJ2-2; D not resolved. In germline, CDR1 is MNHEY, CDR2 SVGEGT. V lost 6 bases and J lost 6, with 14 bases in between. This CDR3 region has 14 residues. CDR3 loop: CASSPWVVAGELFF. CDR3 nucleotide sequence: TGTGCCAGCAGCCCCTGGGTCGTAGCCGGGGAGCTGTTTTTT.

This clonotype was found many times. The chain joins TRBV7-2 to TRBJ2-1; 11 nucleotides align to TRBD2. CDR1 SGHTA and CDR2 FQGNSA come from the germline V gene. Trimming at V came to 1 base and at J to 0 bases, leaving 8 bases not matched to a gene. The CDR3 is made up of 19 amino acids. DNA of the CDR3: TGTGCCAGCAGCTTAGGTTCCCTAGCGGGAGGTAACTCCTACAATGAGCAGTTCTTC. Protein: CASSLGSLAGGNSYNEQFF.

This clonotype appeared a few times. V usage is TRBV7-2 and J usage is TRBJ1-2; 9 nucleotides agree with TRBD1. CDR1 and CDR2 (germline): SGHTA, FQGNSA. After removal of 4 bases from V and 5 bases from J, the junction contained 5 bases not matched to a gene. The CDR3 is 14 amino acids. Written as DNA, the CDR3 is TGTGCCAGCAGCTCGGGGGGGACAGGGTATGGCTACACCTTC. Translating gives CASSSGGTGYGYTF.

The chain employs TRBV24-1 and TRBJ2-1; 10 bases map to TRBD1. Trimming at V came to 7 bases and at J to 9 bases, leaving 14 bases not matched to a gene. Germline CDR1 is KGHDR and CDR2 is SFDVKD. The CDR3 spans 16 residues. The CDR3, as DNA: TGTGCCACCAGGCTGCCGGGACAGGGGCGGTCCAGTGAGCAGTTCTTC. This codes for CATRLPGQGRSSEQFF.

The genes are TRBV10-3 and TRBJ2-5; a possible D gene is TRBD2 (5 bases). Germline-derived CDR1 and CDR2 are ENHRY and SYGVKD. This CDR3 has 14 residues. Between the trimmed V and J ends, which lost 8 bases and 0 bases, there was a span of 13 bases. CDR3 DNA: TGTGCCATCTCGCCCTCGGGGAACCAAGAGACCCAGTACTTC. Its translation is CAISPSGNQETQYF.

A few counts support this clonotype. DNA for the CDR3: TGTGCCAGCGCCTTAATGGGAGCCCAAGAGACCCAGTACTTC. Encoded protein: CASALMGAQETQYF. V is TRBV11-3 and J is TRBJ2-5; a weak D match, TRBD2 (5 bases). V shed 8 bases and J shed 1 base, with 14 bases lying between them. This CDR3 comprises 14 residues. The V gene's germline CDR1 is SGHNT and CDR2 YENEEA.

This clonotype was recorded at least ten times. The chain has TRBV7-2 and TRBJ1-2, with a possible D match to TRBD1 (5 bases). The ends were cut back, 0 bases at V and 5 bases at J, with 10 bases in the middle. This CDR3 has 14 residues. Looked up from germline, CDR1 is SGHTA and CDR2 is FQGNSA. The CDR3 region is CASSLATGQYGYTF. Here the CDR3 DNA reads TGTGCCAGCAGCTTAGCGACGGGGCAGTATGGCTACACCTTC.

CDR3 protein: CASSRGTGHEQYF. The CDR3 nucleotides are TGTGCCAGCAGCCGGGGGACAGGGCACGAGCAGTACTTC. This chain uses TRBV7-3 with TRBJ2-7, with 9 bases aligning to TRBD1. V lost 5 bases and J lost 5; bases outside the gene matches: 4. Germline V CDR1 and CDR2: SGHTA, FQGTGA. CDR3 length equals 13 residues.

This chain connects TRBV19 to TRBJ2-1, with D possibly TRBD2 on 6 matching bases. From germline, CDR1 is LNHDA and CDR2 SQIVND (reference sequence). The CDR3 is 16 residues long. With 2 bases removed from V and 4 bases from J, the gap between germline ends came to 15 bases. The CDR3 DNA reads TGTGCCAGTAGTATACCCCGGGGTAGCGGATACAATGAGCAGTTCTTC. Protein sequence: CASSIPRGSGYNEQFF. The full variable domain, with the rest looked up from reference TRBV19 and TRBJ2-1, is DGGITQSPKYLFRKEGQNVTLSCEQNLNHDAMYWYRQDPGQGLRLIYYSQIVNDFQKGDIAEGYSVSREKKESFPLTVTSAQKNPTAFYLCASSIPRGSGYNEQFFGPGTRLTVL.

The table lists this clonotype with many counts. In DNA, the CDR3 is TGTGCCAGCAGCCTGGGACTAGCGGGACCCTACAATGAGCAGTTCTTC. The encoded protein is CASSLGLAGPYNEQFF. The V gene is TRBV7-8, the J gene TRBJ2-1; 13 bases map to TRBD2. CDR3 length equals 16 residues. V was pared by 5 bases and J by 2 bases, with 3 bases of the junction left unmatched. The germline V gene encodes CDR1 SGHVS and CDR2 FQNEAQ. The complete variable domain, with remaining parts taken from reference TRBV7-8 and TRBJ2-1, reads GAGVSQSPRYKVAKRGQDVALRCDPISGHVSLFWYQQALGQGPEFLTYFQNEAQLDKSGLPSDRFFAERPEGSVSTLKIQRTQQEDSAVYLCASSLGLAGPYNEQFFGPGTRLTVL.

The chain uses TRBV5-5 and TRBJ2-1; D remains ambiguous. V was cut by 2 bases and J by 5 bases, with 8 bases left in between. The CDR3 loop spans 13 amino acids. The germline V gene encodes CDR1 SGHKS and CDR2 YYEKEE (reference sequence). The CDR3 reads CASSLSLNNEQFF. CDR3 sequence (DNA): TGTGCCAGCAGCTTAAGCCTGAACAATGAGCAGTTCTTC. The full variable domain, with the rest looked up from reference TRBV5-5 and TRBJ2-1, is DAGVTQSPTHLIKTRGQQVTLRCSPISGHKSVSWYQQVLGQGPQFIFQYYEKEERGRGNFPDRFSARQFPNYSSELNVNALLLGDSALYLCASSLSLNNEQFFGPGTRLTVL.

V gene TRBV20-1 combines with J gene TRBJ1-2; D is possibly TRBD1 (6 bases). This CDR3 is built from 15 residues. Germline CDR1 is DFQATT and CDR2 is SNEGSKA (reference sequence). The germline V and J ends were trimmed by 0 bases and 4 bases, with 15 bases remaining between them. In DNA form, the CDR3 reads TGCAGTGCTAGAGATCTTTGGGGGGGCGGCTATGGCTACACCTTC. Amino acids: CSARDLWGGGYGYTF.